This T cell receptor beta chain comes out of a study of cytomegalovirus exposure and HLA in healthy donors. Study summary: The approximately 710 first-cohort repertoires and the 130 or so validation repertoires shared the same platform, a later analysis reported.

Study-level findings and limits: The study labeled 170 or so TCR beta chains cytomegalovirus-associated.

TCRdb's table, derived via immunoSEQ multiplex PCR, lists solely in-frame clones and lacks some. In the table there are around 120,000 clones, roughly 90% of which are singletons. The study drew the donors from its roughly 120-subject validation cohort, separate from the roughly 700-subject first cohort. As regards this clone: Its matching antigen is unknown.

This CDR3 region has 14 residues. With V trimmed by 5 bases and J by 6 bases, 7 bases remained unmatched. Germline V CDR1 and CDR2: MNHEY, SMNVEV (reference sequence). The chain joins TRBV27 to TRBJ2-7; 10 bases align to TRBD1. Specimen: PBMCs. The TCR was taken from a woman in her late teens or twenties in good health and CMV-seropositive. The CDR3 spells CASSRQGAMIEQYF. In nucleotides, the CDR3 is TGTGCCAGCAGTCGACAGGGGGCTATGATCGAGCAGTACTTC.